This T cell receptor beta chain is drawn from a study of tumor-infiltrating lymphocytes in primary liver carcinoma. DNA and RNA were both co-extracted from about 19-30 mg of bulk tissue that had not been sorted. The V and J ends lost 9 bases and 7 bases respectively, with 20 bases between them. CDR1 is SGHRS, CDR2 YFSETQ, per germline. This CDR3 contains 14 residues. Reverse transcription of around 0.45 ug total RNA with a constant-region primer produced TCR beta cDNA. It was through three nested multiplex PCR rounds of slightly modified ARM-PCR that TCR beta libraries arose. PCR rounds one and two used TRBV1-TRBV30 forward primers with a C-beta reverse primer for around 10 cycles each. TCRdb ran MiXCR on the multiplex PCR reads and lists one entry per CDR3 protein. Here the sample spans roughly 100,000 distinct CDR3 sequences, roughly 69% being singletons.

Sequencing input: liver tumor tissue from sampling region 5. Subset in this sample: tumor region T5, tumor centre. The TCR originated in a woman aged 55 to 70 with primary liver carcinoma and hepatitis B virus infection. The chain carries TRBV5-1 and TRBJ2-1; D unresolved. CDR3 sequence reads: CATTLVGIVNEQFF. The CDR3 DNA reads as TGCGCCACCACGCTAGTGGGAATAGTGAATGAGCAGTTCTTC.